These T cell receptor beta chains were read from a single sample in a study of T cell changes during pregnancy in multiple sclerosis. The data were produced by immunoSEQ multiplex PCR, yet TCRdb's version contains in-frame clones alone and is incomplete. The profile shows approximately 130,000 clones, under 95% of them singletons. Specimen: peripheral blood, collected before pregnancy. The origin of the receptors is a female donor with multiple sclerosis, enrolled in a pregnancy study. Each CDR3 is given with its conserved first and last residue. Fields, in order: D gene, V gene, clone size, CDR3 length, J gene, CDR3 protein, CDR3 DNA. D genes are given only for firm matches. Clone size is stated in some rows and not others, as once, few, many or a class when expanded.

>NA|TRBV7-2|NA|14|TRBJ2-2
CASSSYRETGELFF
TGTGCCAGCAGCTCCTACAGGGAGACCGGGGAGCTGTTTTTT
>NA|TRBV10-3|NA|13|TRBJ1-1
CATQEVQNTEAFF
TGTGCCACCCAGGAAGTTCAGAACACTGAAGCTTTCTTT
>NA|TRBV6-1|once|13|TRBJ2-7
CASSEELTYEQYF
TGTGCCAGCAGTGAAGAACTGACCTACGAGCAGTACTTC
>TRBD1|TRBV5-1|NA|14|TRBJ1-1
CASSFRTGNTEAFF
TGCGCCAGCAGCTTCAGGACAGGGAACACTGAAGCTTTCTTT
>NA|TRBV5-1|NA|17|TRBJ2-2
CASSLYRSGTDPGELFF
TGCGCCAGCAGCTTGTATCGCTCGGGAACAGACCCCGGGGAGCTGTTTTTT
>TRBD1|TRBV28|NA|15|TRBJ1-6
CASRPLGTGNSPLHF
TGTGCCAGCAGGCCGTTAGGGACAGGGAATTCACCCCTCCACTTT
>NA|TRBV6-1|few|14|TRBJ1-1
CASIATGGYTEAFF
TGTGCCAGCATTGCTACGGGGGGGTACACTGAAGCTTTCTTT
>TRBD1|TRBV9|NA|14|TRBJ1-2
CASSAWDRPAEVTF
TGTGCCAGCAGCGCCTGGGACAGGCCCGCGGAGGTGACCTTC
>TRBD2|TRBV19|NA|14|TRBJ2-7
CASRGLAGVYEQYF
TGTGCCAGCCGCGGACTAGCGGGAGTATACGAGCAGTACTTC
>TRBD2|TRBV19|NA|18|TRBJ2-1
CASTLAGGLGGVDNEQFF
TGTGCCAGTACCCTAGCGGGGGGGCTCGGTGGTGTAGACAATGAGCAGTTCTTC
>TRBD1|TRBV7-3|NA|18|TRBJ1-1
CASSLMAGGPVVNTEAFF
TGTGCCAGCAGCTTAATGGCAGGGGGCCCAGTCGTGAACACTGAAGCTTTCTTT
>TRBD2|TRBV7-7|NA|15|TRBJ2-1
CASSPSGGSYNEQFF
TGTGCCAGCAGCCCGAGCGGGGGGTCCTACAATGAGCAGTTCTTC
>NA|TRBV5-1|few|16|TRBJ2-2
CASSSLTGTDTGELFF
TGCGCCAGCAGCTCTTTGACAGGGACTGACACCGGGGAGCTGTTTTTT
>NA|TRBV10-1|NA|13|TRBJ1-4
CASSDRGKEKLFF
TGCGCCAGCAGTGACAGGGGAAAGGAAAAACTGTTTTTT
>NA|TRBV6-5|NA|15|TRBJ2-3
CASSYSASAADTQYF
TGTGCCAGCAGTTACTCGGCCAGCGCGGCAGATACGCAGTATTTT
>NA|TRBV6-5|NA|14|TRBJ2-5
CASSQGLYQETQYF
TGTGCCAGCAGCCAGGGACTGTACCAAGAGACCCAGTACTTC
>NA|TRBV6-5|once|15|TRBJ2-1
CASSQTDLSYNEQFF
TGTGCCAGCAGTCAGACAGACCTCTCCTACAATGAGCAGTTCTTC
>TRBD1|TRBV9|NA|15|TRBJ1-2
CASSAQGLTNYGYTF
TGTGCCAGCAGCGCACAGGGGCTTACTAACTATGGCTACACCTTC
>TRBD1|TRBV10-3|NA|13|TRBJ1-1
CAISGTGNTEAFF
TGTGCCATCAGTGGGACAGGGAACACTGAAGCTTTCTTT
>NA|TRBV5-6|NA|11|TRBJ2-7
CASSSWRGEVF
TGTGCCAGCAGCTCCTGGAGGGGAGAAGTCTTC
>TRBD1|TRBV4-1|NA|16|TRBJ1-4
CASSQDMAGGREKLFF
TGCGCCAGCAGCCAAGATATGGCAGGGGGCCGAGAAAAACTGTTTTTT
>NA|TRBV5-1|NA|15|TRBJ2-7
CASSLGPSDSYEQYF
TGCGCCAGCAGCTTGGGACCTAGCGACTCCTACGAGCAGTACTTC
>TRBD1|TRBV6-1|NA|15|TRBJ2-2
CASRSTGWMPGELFF
TGTGCCAGCAGGTCGACAGGGTGGATGCCCGGGGAGCTGTTTTTT
>TRBD2|TRBV9|NA|13|TRBJ2-1
CASSSSGLNEQFF
TGTGCCAGCAGCTCTAGCGGGCTCAATGAGCAGTTCTTC
>TRBD2|TRBV5-5|once|18|TRBJ2-3
CASSQTLAGALSTDTQYF
TGTGCCAGCAGCCAGACCCTAGCGGGGGCCCTTAGCACAGATACGCAGTATTTT
>NA|TRBV7-8|NA|15|TRBJ1-4
CASSLEGGAGEKLFF
TGTGCCAGCAGCTTAGAGGGGGGGGCCGGTGAAAAACTGTTTTTT
>TRBD2|TRBV7-8|NA|15|TRBJ2-7
CASSRGGGPRYEQYF
TGTGCCAGCAGCCGGGGGGGCGGACCGAGGTACGAGCAGTACTTC
>TRBD2|TRBV9|NA|18|TRBJ2-5
CASSVGGLAGGLQETQYF
TGTGCCAGCAGCGTAGGGGGGCTAGCGGGGGGCCTCCAAGAGACCCAGTACTTC